The present TCR beta chain was sequenced within a study of blood T cell repertoires in COVID-19 (dated by TCRdb to the early 2020s). With regard to the full study: Samples from collaborators originated in the United States, Italy and Spain and spanned both the acute and convalescent phases of COVID-19. Where available, HLA class I and class II types were obtained from metadata supplied by the sample provider rather than from assay-based typing. The material from the prospective study consisted of cDNA or gDNA derived from T cells, B-cell-depleted T cells, or PBMCs. The sample metadata nearly always contained a de-identified subject ID, COVID-19 status, age in years and sex. Subjects who had been exposed to COVID-19, were actively infected with it, or had recovered from it provided the deeply sampled blood TCRbeta repertoires that made up the dataset. The samples were drawn from the first 160 participants of the ongoing ImmuneRACE study and from over 950 subjects provided by 6 global collaborators. The repertoires were made available in a free public database intended to serve as a resource for research on the immune response to SARS-CoV-2. The full study reports these points: How much clinical and demographic metadata was included differed by source and by participant, and the metadata was provided uncurated.

The CDR3, from cysteine to phenylalanine, totals 18 residues. A remark on this clone: Its antigen is unknown. The DNA is omitted, as the CDR3 cannot be located on it reliably, and the CDR3 follows TCRdb's listing.

Participants in the prospective study were aged roughly 18 to 100 years, lived in 24 United States geographic areas, and enrolled through a virtual design. In the prospective study, cohorts were assigned on the basis of participant-reported clinical history obtained from a screening survey and a study questionnaire. In the prospective study, whole blood, serum and a nasopharyngeal or oropharyngeal swab were collected from each participant by mobile phlebotomists. Participants in the prospective study had the option to provide additional blood draws and questionnaires over a roughly 2-month period. Before DNA extraction, blood samples from the prospective study were shipped at room temperature or frozen. The immunoSEQ Assay, a bias-controlled multiplex PCR, was used to amplify TCRbeta CDR3 regions from genomic DNA. The authors' pipeline ran thus. The number of nucleated cells in each sample was estimated from the amplification of reference gene primers within the assay. Sequence reads were collapsed and filtered to measure the absolute abundance of every unique TCRbeta CDR3 rearrangement. Productive Simpson clonality was computed per sample as the square root of Simpson's diversity index over productive rearrangements. TCRdb limited this immuneACCESS table to in-frame rearrangements with V and J called. A share of clones is missing; checked studies link under half to unresolved V genes, and the rest is unexplained. V, J and clone size were drawn from that table, and D and trimming were deduced from the DNA. For this sample the table gives roughly 250,000 clones, of which around 90% were detected only once. The top ten clones comprise about 2% of the sample.

Recombination linked TRBV21-1 to TRBJ1-5; the table's TRBD1 call for D was not verified on the DNA. TRBV21-1 is described as a pseudogene. The clonotype comes from a woman aged 40 to 55 with acute COVID-19. Sequencing was carried out using PBMCs or T cells enriched from blood (not recorded which). The encoded CDR3 is CASSFLTGVAGGNQPQHF.